This T cell receptor (beta chain) was sequenced in a study of cytotoxic CD8 clonotypes in ibrutinib-treated CLL. Findings of the study overall: Exceeding age-matched healthy donors, baseline clonality also tracked the counts of circulating CD8+ T cells. Clonality increased at ibrutinib response and stayed stable in sustained remission. At progression, however, it fell back toward baseline.

As regards this clone: As yet, its antigen is unknown.

CDR1 and CDR2 (germline): SQVTM, ANQGSEA. There are 13 residues in the CDR3. V lost 5 bases and J 5 bases, leaving 12 bases between the germline ends. Sequencing used immunoSEQ multiplex PCR; TCRdb keeps in-frame clones, though not all of them. The data contain some 93,000 clones, 60% to 80% of them singletons. The input for sequencing was PBMCs, taken after 12 months of ibrutinib treatment. The TCR was taken from a human donor with chronic lymphocytic leukemia. V is TRBV29-1 and J is TRBJ1-4, with D tentatively TRBD1 (5 bases). The DNA for the CDR3 is TGCAGCGTTCTGAGGGGCAAGAATGAAAAACTGTTTTTT. This gives the protein CSVLRGKNEKLFF.